This TCR beta chain appears in the sequencing data of a study of T-cell memory formation after mild COVID-19. The study's findings and limits: Within pre-infection memory, some responding clones were found, suggesting cross-reactive memory joined.

The table lists this clonotype with a few counts. Antigen: not known. MiXCR, applied by TCRdb to the 5' RACE reads, yields one record per CDR3 protein. The sample yields around 150,000 distinct CDR3 sequences, roughly 15% seen once. CDR3 length equals 15 residues. Trimming at V came to 4 bases and at J to 3 bases, leaving 10 bases not matched to a gene. Per the germline V gene, CDR1 is GTSNPN and CDR2 is SVGIG (reference sequence). The specimen was PBMCs or a T cell subset sorted from them (not recorded which). The sequence was collected from an adult woman who had mild COVID-19 (a few samples of this study predate the infection). Cell type and time point are not known. This sequence joins TRBV30 and TRBJ2-7; 9 bases fit TRBD1. The DNA of the CDR3 is TGTGCCTGGAACGATGAGGGACAGGGCAACTACGAGCAGTACTTC. Residues: CAWNDEGQGNYEQYF.